The entry below gives a single T cell receptor (beta chain) sequence along with its context. Repertoires were generated with immunoSEQ multiplex PCR, while TCRdb's copy carries only in-frame clones and drops some. The profile shows about 350,000 clones, around 84% of them singletons. The data stem from a study of Ad26.COV2.S vaccination and SARS-CoV-2 variants. As to treatment: roughly 18 received Ad26.COV2.S at low or high dose, single or two shots; a few received placebo; per-sample allocation not given. Repertoires come from day 63 after the first vaccine or placebo injection. Trimming took 3 bases from V and 0 from J, leaving 9 bases between them. In germline, CDR1 is MNHEY, CDR2 SVGEGT. This CDR3 region has 14 residues.

The rearrangement uses TRBV6-2 or TRBV6-3 and TRBJ2-7; D is perhaps TRBD2 (5 bases). The specimen was peripheral blood, collected in a trial of Ad26.COV2.S vaccine versus placebo. The TCR was taken from a person aged 18-65 years who received the Ad26.COV2.S COVID-19 vaccine or a placebo. The CDR3 DNA is TGTGCCAGCAGTTATCGGGATAGCTCCTACGAGCAGTACTTC. Translating it yields CASSYRDSSYEQYF.